This T cell receptor (beta chain) was obtained from a study of blood T cell repertoires in COVID-19. At the level of the study: Sources were T cells, B-cell-depleted T cells, or PBMCs; the material itself was cDNA or gDNA.

The ends were cut back, 2 bases at V and 7 bases at J, with 8 bases in the middle. The CDR3 has 12 residues. Germline V gene sequence: CDR1 SGHAT, CDR2 FQNNGV. This clone has just one count. In the authors' methods: From reference gene primer amplification, estimates of nucleated cell counts were derived. This table comes from immunoSEQ multiplex PCR, and its TCRdb copy is limited to in-frame clones, with some not included. V and J calls and clone size are given by that table; D and trimming were obtained from the DNA. The sample holds around 250,000 clones; about 83% are singletons and the top ten take 1.5% to 1.7%.

The chain carries TRBV11-2 and TRBJ1-1; weak D call: TRBD1 (5 bases). The sequencing sample was made of peripheral blood. This sequence originates from a woman in her 40s who had recovered from COVID-19. This chain's CDR3 is CASSLNGGEAFF. The DNA for the CDR3 is TGTGCCAGCAGCTTAAACGGGGGTGAAGCTTTCTTT.